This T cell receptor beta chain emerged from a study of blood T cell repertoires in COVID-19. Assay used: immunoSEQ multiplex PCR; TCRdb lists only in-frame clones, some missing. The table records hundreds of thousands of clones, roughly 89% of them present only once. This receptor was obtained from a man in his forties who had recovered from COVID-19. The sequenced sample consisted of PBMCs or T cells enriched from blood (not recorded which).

The CDR3 DNA reads as TGTGCCAGCAGCTGGGCGGGGGAAGAGACCCAGTACTTC. Residues: CASSWAGEETQYF. The chain uses TRBV7-3 and TRBJ2-5, with 7 nucleotides matching TRBD2. V lost 4 bases and J lost 3; bases outside the gene matches: 2. Germline-derived CDR1 and CDR2 are SGHTA and FQGTGA. The CDR3 runs 13 residues.